The 6 T cell receptor beta chains listed next were all sequenced from one sample in a study of blood T cell repertoires in COVID-19. The protocol was immunoSEQ multiplex PCR, while the TCRdb copy is restricted to in-frame clones and leaves out a portion. The sample includes around 180,000 clones, about four fifths of them seen just once. Sequenced input: peripheral blood. The receptors were gathered from a woman aged 80 or over with COVID-19, enrolled during active disease.

The genes are TRBV24-1 and TRBJ2-1; D perhaps matches TRBD1 (6 bases). V was cut by 3 bases and J by 6 bases, with 8 bases left in between. The CDR3 is 13 residues long. CDR1 is KGHDR, CDR2 SFDVKD, per germline. Written as DNA, the CDR3 is TGTGCCACCAGTGATCGGACAGTCAATGAGCAGTTCTTC. Residues: CATSDRTVNEQFF.

The chain recombines TRBV3-1 (or the pseudogene TRBV3-2) with TRBJ2-7; the match to TRBD2 covers 10 bases. CDR3 length: 16 residues. The junction had 9 bases not matched to a gene; V was cut back by 4 bases and J by 3 bases. In germline, CDR1 is LGHDT, CDR2 YNNKEL (reference sequence). The CDR3 reads CASSLIPGLAFYEQYF. CDR3 in DNA: TGTGCCAGCAGCCTGATACCGGGACTAGCGTTCTACGAGCAGTACTTC.

The J gene is TRBJ1-5, the V gene TRBV5-5; D not certain. The CDR3 has 13 amino acids. Trimming left V 2 bases short and J 6 bases short, with 9 bases between. CDR1 and CDR2 from the germline V gene are SGHKS and YYEKEE (reference sequence). CDR3: CASSFWSGQPQHF. The DNA for the CDR3 is TGTGCCAGCAGCTTTTGGTCGGGTCAGCCCCAGCATTTT.

V and J are TRBV29-1 and TRBJ1-2; 7 nucleotides agree with TRBD1. This CDR3 contains 12 residues. Germline V gene sequence: CDR1 SQVTM, CDR2 ANQGSEA. The J segment lost 3 bases and the V segment lost 5 bases, leaving 3 bases of the junction unmatched. CDR3 coding DNA: TGCAGCGTTCGGGACAGAGACTATGGCTACACCTTC. This gives the protein CSVRDRDYGYTF.

This clone has just one count. The V gene is TRBV5-6, the J gene TRBJ1-5; TRBD1 matches at 8 bases. Per germline, CDR1 SGHDT and CDR2 YYEEEE. CDR3 length equals 16 residues. Germline trimming cut 3 bases from V and 4 bases from J; bases unmatched to any gene: 9. This CDR3 is CASSSSGTGRNQPQHF. CDR3 nucleotide sequence: TGTGCCAGCAGCTCCTCCGGGACAGGCCGGAATCAGCCCCAGCATTTT.

The chain carries TRBV6-1 and TRBJ1-5, with D uncertain. CDR1 is MNHNS and CDR2 is SASEGT in the germline V gene. V was shortened by 3 bases and J by 3 bases, with 9 bases between the two germline ends. This CDR3 comprises 14 residues. The CDR3 here is CASSDRFSNQPQHF. CDR3 nucleotide sequence: TGTGCCAGCAGTGACAGGTTTTCCAATCAGCCCCAGCATTTT.